The 23 T cell receptor beta chains below come from one sample, sequenced in a study of shared clonotypes between healthy human individuals. CD8 cells classed as naive were CD45RO-negative and positively selected for CCR7, excluding terminally differentiated effector memory CD45RA+ cells. Sequencing used immunoSEQ multiplex PCR; TCRdb keeps in-frame clones, though not all of them. This table holds roughly 2.1 million clones, about 93% found once. The sequenced material came from naive CD8+ T cells from PBMCs. The receptor set was obtained from a man between 18 and 35 years old in good health. Some clones in this sample may be carry-over from other donors' samples.

This chain uses TRBV6-5 with TRBJ2-5; D might be TRBD1 (6 bases). With 6 bases removed from V and 3 bases from J, the gap between germline ends came to 14 bases. In germline, CDR1 is MNHEY, CDR2 SVGAGI. This CDR3 is 14 amino acids long. The CDR3 loop reads CASSQGIGEETQYF. CDR3 in DNA: TGTGCCAGCAGCCAGGGGATCGGGGAAGAGACCCAGTACTTC.

This chain connects TRBV18 to TRBJ1-1; D not resolved. CDR3 size: 14 residues. Per germline, CDR1 KGHSH and CDR2 LQKENI. Trimming shortened V by 3 bases and J by 1 base, and 9 bases separated the two germline ends. The CDR3 is CASSPLRGNTEAFF. The CDR3 nucleotides are TGTGCCAGCTCACCGCTGCGAGGGAACACTGAAGCTTTCTTT.

This chain uses TRBV7-3 with TRBJ2-3; D could derive from TRBD1 or TRBD2 (6 bases each). The CDR3 extends over 15 amino acids. Germline V gene lookup returns CDR1 SGHTA and CDR2 FQGTGA. V lost 2 bases to trimming and J lost 6 bases, with 15 bases between them. In DNA form, the CDR3 reads TGTGCCAGCAGCTTATCGGGGGCTGAGGTGGATACGCAGTATTTT. Amino acids: CASSLSGAEVDTQYF.

In the case of this clone: At the DNA level, this CDR3 is encoded by other sequences in the same sample as well. V and J are TRBV5-6 and TRBJ2-7; D gene ambiguous. In germline, CDR1 is SGHDT, CDR2 YYEEEE. The CDR3 runs to 11 residues. Deletions cut 2 bases from V and 5 bases from J, with 5 bases between. The CDR3 sequence: CASSLGHEQYF. CDR3 DNA: TGTGCCAGCAGCTTAGGACACGAGCAGTACTTC.

This clone appeared once. V and J are TRBV28 and TRBJ1-1, with TRBD1 matching 7 bases. The CDR3 spans 15 residues. Losses at the gene ends were 3 bases for V and 5 bases for J; bases not matched to a gene: 9. Per the germline V gene, CDR1 is MDHEN and CDR2 is SYDVKM. CDR3 DNA sequence: TGTGCCAGCAGTTTTAGGGCAGGGGGTTCGACTGAAGCTTTCTTT. This encodes CASSFRAGGSTEAFF.

The chain uses TRBV5-6 and TRBJ2-7; D unclear. This CDR3 has 13 residues. Per germline, CDR1 SGHDT and CDR2 YYEEEE. V gave up 3 bases and J gave up 4 bases, with 11 bases separating them. CDR3 DNA: TGTGCCAGCAGCTCCCCGCTAAATTACGAGCAGTACTTC. Translating it yields CASSSPLNYEQYF.

This sequence joins TRBV27 and TRBJ1-2; D is undetermined. The germline V gene encodes CDR1 MNHEY and CDR2 SMNVEV (reference sequence). The length of the CDR3 is 16 residues. Trimming took 3 bases from V and 6 from J, leaving 20 bases between them. CDR3 in DNA: TGTGCCAGCAGTTTCATGGCGGGAGGGCCCCTCAATGGCTACACCTTC. Protein product: CASSFMAGGPLNGYTF.

The rearrangement joins TRBV14 to TRBJ2-1; D remains unclear. The CDR3 loop spans 18 amino acids. Per the germline V gene, CDR1 is SGHDN and CDR2 is FVKESK. V was pared by 1 base and J by 3 bases, with 19 bases between. The CDR3 nucleotides read TGTGCCAGCAGCCAAGTAATCCAGCGCCAGTGGGACTACAATGAGCAGTTCTTC. This translates into CASSQVIQRQWDYNEQFF.

The genes are TRBV7-9 and TRBJ2-5; D is possibly TRBD1 or TRBD2 (6 bases each). Trimming left V 8 bases short and J 6 bases short, with 13 bases between. Germline CDR1 reads SEHNR; CDR2 reads FQNEAQ (reference sequence). This CDR3 comprises 12 residues. Here the CDR3 reads CASGGGRQTQYF. CDR3 coding DNA: TGTGCCAGCGGAGGGGGTCGGCAGACCCAGTACTTC.

The chain carries TRBV11-3 and TRBJ2-6; tentatively, D is TRBD2 (6 bases). V shed 7 bases and J shed 4 bases, with 20 bases lying between them. The CDR3 covers 17 residues. Looked up from germline, CDR1 is SGHNT and CDR2 is YENEEA. CDR3 residues: CASTRGTLRRGANVLTF. DNA for the CDR3: TGTGCCAGCACACGCGGGACCCTACGGAGAGGGGCCAACGTCCTGACTTTC.

The V and J genes are TRBV27 and TRBJ2-7, with unresolved D. Germline V gene lookup returns CDR1 MNHEY and CDR2 SMNVEV (reference sequence). The V and J ends lost 2 bases and 3 bases respectively, with 8 bases between them. There are 13 residues in the CDR3. The CDR3 DNA sequence: TGTGCCAGCAGTTTAGCGAGAAACTACGAGCAGTACTTC. Protein: CASSLARNYEQYF.

This chain uses TRBV9 with TRBJ2-7; 9 bases agree with TRBD1. The V gene's germline CDR1 is SGDLS and CDR2 YYNGEE. There are 14 residues in the CDR3. Trimming took 4 bases from V and 3 from J; bases not matched to a gene: 5. The CDR3 nucleotides are TGTGCCAGCAGCTCAACAGGGGGCGACTACGAGCAGTACTTC. This sequence encodes CASSSTGGDYEQYF.

The J gene is TRBJ2-3, the V gene TRBV14, with TRBD2 as a possible D gene (7 bases). Germline values: CDR1 SGHDN, CDR2 FVKESK. Deletions cut 8 bases from V and 5 bases from J, with 26 bases between. This CDR3 is built from 17 residues. In DNA form, the CDR3 reads TGTGCCAGCCGGCCCAGGGGAGGGCGGGAGATCGGAGATACGCAGTATTTT. Translating it yields CASRPRGGREIGDTQYF.

This clone was detected once. The rearrangement joins TRBV15 to TRBJ2-5; 13 bases map to TRBD2. The V segment lost 4 bases and the J segment 4 bases; nucleotides outside the gene matches: 6. The CDR3 has 16 amino acids. CDR1 and CDR2 from the germline V gene are LNHNV and YYDKDF (reference sequence). This CDR3 is CATSIGLAGEGETQYF. The CDR3, as DNA: TGTGCCACCAGCATAGGACTAGCGGGAGAGGGAGAGACCCAGTACTTC.

The chain links TRBV4-1 to TRBJ2-7, with D perhaps given as TRBD1 or TRBD2 (5 bases each). This CDR3 comprises 15 residues. The germline gives CDR1 MGHRA, CDR2 YSYEKL. V gave up 3 bases and J gave up 3 bases, with 15 bases separating them. CDR3 in amino acids: CASSQSRGAYYEQYF. CDR3 coding DNA: TGCGCCAGCAGCCAGTCACGGGGCGCTTACTACGAGCAGTACTTC.

The chain employs TRBV6-6 and TRBJ2-3; no reliable D call. The length of the CDR3 is 13 residues. Between the trimmed V and J ends, which lost 2 bases and 6 bases, there was a span of 9 bases. In germline, CDR1 is MNHNY, CDR2 SVGAGI (reference sequence). CDR3 bases: TGTGCCAGCAGTTACGGGTCTGTGGATACGCAGTATTTT. Its protein is CASSYGSVDTQYF.

This clone has a single count. The chain couples TRBV7-8 to TRBJ2-5; D is undetermined. CDR3 length equals 16 residues. V was trimmed by 5 bases and J by 5 bases, leaving 21 bases between them. CDR1 is SGHVS and CDR2 is FQNEAQ in the germline V gene. The CDR3 spells CASSALPAAGGETQYF. Here the CDR3 DNA reads TGTGCCAGCAGCGCCTTGCCGGCGGCTGGTGGGGAGACCCAGTACTTC.

The chain employs TRBV28 and TRBJ1-1, with D maybe TRBD1 (5 bases). Between the trimmed V and J ends, which lost 2 bases and 7 bases, there was a span of 14 bases. Germline assignment: CDR1 MDHEN and CDR2 SYDVKM. CDR3 length equals 14 residues. Here the CDR3 reads CASSLEGGGGEAFF. The CDR3 bases are TGTGCCAGCAGTTTAGAAGGCGGGGGAGGTGAAGCTTTCTTT.

This chain links TRBV5-6 with TRBJ2-2; 11 nucleotides align to TRBD2. This CDR3 has 16 amino acids. Germline CDR1 reads SGHDT; CDR2 reads YYEEEE. V lost 4 bases to trimming and J lost 4 bases; unmatched junction nucleotides: 6. CDR3 protein: CASSPSLAGGTGELFF. DNA of the CDR3: TGTGCCAGCAGCCCCAGCCTAGCGGGAGGCACCGGGGAGCTGTTTTTT.

The chain employs TRBV7-6 and TRBJ2-7, with TRBD2 matching over 9 bases. The germline V gene has CDR1 SGHVS and CDR2 FNYEAQ. The J segment lost 6 bases and the V segment lost 1 base, leaving 13 bases of the junction unmatched. CDR3 size: 17 residues. For the CDR3, the DNA is TGTGCCAGCAGCTTAGATCCCGGCGGGAGGGCCCTCCTCGAGCAGTACTTC. Amino acids: CASSLDPGGRALLEQYF.

The chain joins TRBV19 to TRBJ1-1, with no clear D. Trimming removed 7 bases at V and 6 bases at J, with 9 bases between. Germline-derived CDR1 and CDR2 are LNHDA and SQIVND (reference sequence). The CDR3 is made up of 11 amino acids. CDR3 sequence (DNA): TGTGCCAGTACCAAAGGCGCTGAAGCTTTCTTT. This translates into CASTKGAEAFF.

The chain carries TRBV9 and TRBJ2-1; D is tentatively TRBD1 or TRBD2 (7 bases each). CDR3 size: 14 residues. Trimming stripped 5 bases from V and 7 bases from J, with 16 bases between. Germline V CDR1 and CDR2: SGDLS, YYNGEE. The CDR3 bases are TGTGCCAGCAGAGGGGAGGGGGCAAAAAATGAGCAGTTCTTC. Translated: CASRGEGAKNEQFF.

The chain joins TRBV9 to TRBJ1-2; TRBD1 matches at 7 bases. The CDR3 is made up of 14 amino acids. CDR1 is SGDLS and CDR2 is YYNGEE in the germline V gene. With V trimmed by 3 bases and J by 3 bases, 5 bases remained unmatched. The CDR3 loop reads CASSGDSGDYGYTF. CDR3 nucleotides: TGTGCCAGCAGCGGGGACAGTGGAGACTATGGCTACACCTTC.